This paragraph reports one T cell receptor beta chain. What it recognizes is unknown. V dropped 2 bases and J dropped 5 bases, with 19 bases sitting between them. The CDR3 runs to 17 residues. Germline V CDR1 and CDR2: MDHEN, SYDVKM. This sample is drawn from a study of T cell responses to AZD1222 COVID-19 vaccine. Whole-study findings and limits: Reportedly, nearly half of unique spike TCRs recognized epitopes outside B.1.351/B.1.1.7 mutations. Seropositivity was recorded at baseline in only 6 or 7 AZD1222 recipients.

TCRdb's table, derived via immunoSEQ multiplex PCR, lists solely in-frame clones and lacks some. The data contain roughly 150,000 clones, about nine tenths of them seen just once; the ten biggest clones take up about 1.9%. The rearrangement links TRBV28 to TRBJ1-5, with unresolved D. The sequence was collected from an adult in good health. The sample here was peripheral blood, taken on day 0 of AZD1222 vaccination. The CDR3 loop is CASSLGGQLKPYQPQHF. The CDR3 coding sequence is TGTGCCAGCAGTTTAGGCGGGCAGCTTAAACCCTATCAGCCCCAGCATTTT.